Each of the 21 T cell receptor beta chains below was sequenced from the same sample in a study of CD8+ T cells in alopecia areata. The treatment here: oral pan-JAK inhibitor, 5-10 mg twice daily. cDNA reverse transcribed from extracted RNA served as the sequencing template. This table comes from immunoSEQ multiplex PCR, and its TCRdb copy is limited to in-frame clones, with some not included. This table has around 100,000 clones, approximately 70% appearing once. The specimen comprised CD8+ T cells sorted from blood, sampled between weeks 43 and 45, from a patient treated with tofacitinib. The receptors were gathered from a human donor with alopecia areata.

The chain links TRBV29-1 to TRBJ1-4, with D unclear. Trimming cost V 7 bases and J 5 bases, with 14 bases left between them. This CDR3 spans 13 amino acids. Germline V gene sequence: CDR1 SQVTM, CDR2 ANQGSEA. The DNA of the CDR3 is TGCAGCGCCAATAGTGGGCGGAATGAAAAACTGTTTTTT. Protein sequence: CSANSGRNEKLFF.

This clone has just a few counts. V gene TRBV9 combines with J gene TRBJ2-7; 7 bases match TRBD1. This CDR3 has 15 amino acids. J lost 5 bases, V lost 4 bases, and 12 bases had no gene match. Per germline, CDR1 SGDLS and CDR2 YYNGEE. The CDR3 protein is CASSRYRDSDNEQYF. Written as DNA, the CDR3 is TGTGCCAGCAGCCGTTACCGGGACAGTGACAACGAGCAGTACTTC.

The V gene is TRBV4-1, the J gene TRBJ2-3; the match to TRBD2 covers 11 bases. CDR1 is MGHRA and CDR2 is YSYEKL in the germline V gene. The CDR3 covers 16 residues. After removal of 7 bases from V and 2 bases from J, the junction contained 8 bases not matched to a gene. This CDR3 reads CASNLLAGEPTDTQYF. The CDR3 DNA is TGCGCCAGCAACCTACTAGCGGGGGAACCCACAGATACGCAGTATTTT.

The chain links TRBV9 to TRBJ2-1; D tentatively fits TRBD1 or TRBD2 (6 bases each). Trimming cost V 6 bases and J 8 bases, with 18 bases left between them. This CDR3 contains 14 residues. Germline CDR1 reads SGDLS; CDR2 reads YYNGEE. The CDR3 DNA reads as TGTGCCAGCAACGACGGGGGCCCGGAGGATGAGCAGTTCTTC. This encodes CASNDGGPEDEQFF.

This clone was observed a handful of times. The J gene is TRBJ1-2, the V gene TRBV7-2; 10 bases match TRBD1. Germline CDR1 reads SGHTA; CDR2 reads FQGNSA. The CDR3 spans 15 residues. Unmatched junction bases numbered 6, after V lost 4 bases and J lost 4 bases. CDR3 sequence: CASSSSGTGAYGYTF. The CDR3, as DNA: TGTGCCAGCAGCTCCTCGGGGACAGGGGCCTATGGCTACACCTTC.

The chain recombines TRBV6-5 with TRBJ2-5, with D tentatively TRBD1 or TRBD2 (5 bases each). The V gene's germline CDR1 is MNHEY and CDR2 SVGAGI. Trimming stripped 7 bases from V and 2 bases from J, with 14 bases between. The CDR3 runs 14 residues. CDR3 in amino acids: CASKPRGPQETQYF. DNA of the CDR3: TGTGCCAGCAAGCCCCGGGGACCGCAAGAGACCCAGTACTTC.

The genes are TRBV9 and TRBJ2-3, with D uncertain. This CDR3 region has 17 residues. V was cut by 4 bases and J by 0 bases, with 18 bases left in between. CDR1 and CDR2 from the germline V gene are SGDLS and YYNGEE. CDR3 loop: CASSTQIGRLSTDTQYF. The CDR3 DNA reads TGTGCCAGCAGCACCCAGATTGGGCGGCTGAGCACAGATACGCAGTATTTT.

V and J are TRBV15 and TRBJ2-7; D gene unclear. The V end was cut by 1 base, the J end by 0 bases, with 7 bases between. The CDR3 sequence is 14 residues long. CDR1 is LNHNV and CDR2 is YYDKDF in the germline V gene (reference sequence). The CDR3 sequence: CATSRVTSSYEQYF. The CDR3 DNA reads TGTGCCACCAGCAGAGTGACAAGCTCCTACGAGCAGTACTTC.

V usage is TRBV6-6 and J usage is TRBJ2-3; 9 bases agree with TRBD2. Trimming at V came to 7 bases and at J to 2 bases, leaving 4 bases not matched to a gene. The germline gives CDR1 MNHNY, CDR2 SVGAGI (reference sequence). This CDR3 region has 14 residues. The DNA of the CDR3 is TGTGCCAGCAAGGTAGCGGGGGTCACAGATACGCAGTATTTT. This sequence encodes CASKVAGVTDTQYF.

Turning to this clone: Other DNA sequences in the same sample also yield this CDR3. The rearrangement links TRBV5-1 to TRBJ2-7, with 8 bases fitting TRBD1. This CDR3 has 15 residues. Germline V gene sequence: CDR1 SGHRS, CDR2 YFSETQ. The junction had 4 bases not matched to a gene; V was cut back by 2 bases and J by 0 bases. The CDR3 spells CASSFGQGSSYEQYF. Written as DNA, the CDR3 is TGCGCCAGCAGCTTCGGACAGGGAAGCTCCTACGAGCAGTACTTC.

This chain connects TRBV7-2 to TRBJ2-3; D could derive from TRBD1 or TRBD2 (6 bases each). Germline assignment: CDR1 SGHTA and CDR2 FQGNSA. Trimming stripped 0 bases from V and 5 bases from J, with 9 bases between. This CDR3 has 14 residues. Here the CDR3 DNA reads TGTGCCAGCAGCTTAGCGGGGGGCGTAGATACGCAGTATTTT. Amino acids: CASSLAGGVDTQYF.

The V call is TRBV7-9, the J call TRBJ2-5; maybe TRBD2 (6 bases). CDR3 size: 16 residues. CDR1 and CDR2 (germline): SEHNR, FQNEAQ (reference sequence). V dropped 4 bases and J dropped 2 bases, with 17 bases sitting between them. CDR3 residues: CASSSPMKGRQETQYF. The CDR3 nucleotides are TGTGCCAGCAGCTCTCCGATGAAGGGGAGGCAAGAGACCCAGTACTTC. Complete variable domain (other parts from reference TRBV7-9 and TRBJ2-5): DTGVSQNPRHKITKRGQNVTFRCDPISEHNRLYWYRQTLGQGPEFLTYFQNEAQLEKSRLLSDRFSAERPKGSFSTLEIQRTEQGDSAMYLCASSSPMKGRQETQYFGPGTRLLVL.

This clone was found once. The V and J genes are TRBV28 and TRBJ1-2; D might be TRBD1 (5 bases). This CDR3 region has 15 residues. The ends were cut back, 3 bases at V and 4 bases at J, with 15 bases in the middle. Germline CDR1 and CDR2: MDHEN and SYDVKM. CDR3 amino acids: CASSFSRTRLYGYTF. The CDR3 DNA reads TGTGCCAGCAGTTTCTCAAGGACAAGGCTCTATGGCTACACCTTC.

CDR3 bases: TGTGCCAGCAGCTTAGGGTCAGGGAATGAAAAACTGTTTTTT. Its translation is CASSLGSGNEKLFF. The genes are TRBV7-9 and TRBJ1-4, with a possible D match to TRBD1 (5 bases). The CDR3 sequence is 14 residues long. V shed 1 base and J shed 5 bases, with 8 bases lying between them. In germline, CDR1 is SEHNR, CDR2 FQNEAQ (reference sequence). Looking up the rest from reference TRBV7-9 and TRBJ1-4 gives the full variable domain: DTGVSQNPRHKITKRGQNVTFRCDPISEHNRLYWYRQTLGQGPEFLTYFQNEAQLEKSRLLSDRFSAERPKGSFSTLEIQRTEQGDSAMYLCASSLGSGNEKLFFGSGTQLSVL.

The CDR3 DNA reads as TGTGCCAGCAGCTTAATGGGGGGAATCAGCGGGGAGCTGTTTTTT. Amino acid sequence: CASSLMGGISGELFF. V and J are TRBV5-6 and TRBJ2-2, with D possibly being TRBD2 (6 bases). Per the germline V gene, CDR1 is SGHDT and CDR2 is YYEEEE. Trimming cost V 2 bases and J 7 bases, with 15 bases left between them. There are 15 residues in the CDR3.

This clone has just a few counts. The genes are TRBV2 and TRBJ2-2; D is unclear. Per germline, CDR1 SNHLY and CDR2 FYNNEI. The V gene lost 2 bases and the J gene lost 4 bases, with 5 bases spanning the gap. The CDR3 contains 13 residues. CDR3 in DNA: TGTGCCAGCAGTGAACCCGGCACCGGGGAGCTGTTTTTT. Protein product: CASSEPGTGELFF.

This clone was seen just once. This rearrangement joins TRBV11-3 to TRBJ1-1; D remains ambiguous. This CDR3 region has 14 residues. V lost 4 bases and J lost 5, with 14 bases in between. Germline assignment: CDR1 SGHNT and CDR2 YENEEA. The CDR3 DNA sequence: TGTGCCAGCAGCTCGGGTACGAGTGGGACTGAAGCTTTCTTT. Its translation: CASSSGTSGTEAFF.

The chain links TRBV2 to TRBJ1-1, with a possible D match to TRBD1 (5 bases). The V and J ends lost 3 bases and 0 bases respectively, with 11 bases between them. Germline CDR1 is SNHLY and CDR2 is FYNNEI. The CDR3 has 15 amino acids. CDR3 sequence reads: CASSDRVWMNTEAFF. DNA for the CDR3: TGTGCCAGCAGTGACAGGGTTTGGATGAACACTGAAGCTTTCTTT.

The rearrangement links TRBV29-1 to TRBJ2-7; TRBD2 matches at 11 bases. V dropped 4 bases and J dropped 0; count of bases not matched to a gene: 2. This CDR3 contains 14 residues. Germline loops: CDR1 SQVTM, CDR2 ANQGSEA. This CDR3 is CSVGSGGVSYEQYF. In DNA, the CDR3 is TGCAGCGTTGGTAGCGGGGGGGTCTCCTACGAGCAGTACTTC.

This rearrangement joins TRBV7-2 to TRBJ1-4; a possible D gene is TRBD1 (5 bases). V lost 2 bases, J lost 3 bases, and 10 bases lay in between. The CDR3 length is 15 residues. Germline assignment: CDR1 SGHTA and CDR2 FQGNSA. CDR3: CASSLKRGSNEKLFF. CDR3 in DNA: TGTGCCAGCAGCTTAAAAAGGGGTTCTAATGAAAAACTGTTTTTT.

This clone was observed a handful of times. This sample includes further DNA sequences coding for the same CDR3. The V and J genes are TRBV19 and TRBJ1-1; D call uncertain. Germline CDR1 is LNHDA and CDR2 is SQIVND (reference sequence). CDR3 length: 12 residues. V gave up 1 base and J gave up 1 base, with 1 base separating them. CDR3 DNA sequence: TGTGCCAGTAGTATAGGGAACACTGAAGCTTTCTTT. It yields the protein CASSIGNTEAFF.